The 2 T cell receptor beta chains presented below share a single source sample, sequenced in a study of cytomegalovirus exposure and HLA in healthy donors. The PCR was carried out with 60 Vbeta primers and 13 Jbeta primers. Clones were read by immunoSEQ multiplex PCR, and TCRdb kept only the in-frame ones, dropping some. Its clone listing holds about 140,000 clones. The sample consisted of PBMCs. The receptor set was obtained from a woman under 30 in good health and CMV-seronegative.

J is TRBJ1-4 and V is TRBV10-2; D is perhaps TRBD1 (5 bases). Trimming took off 6 bases at V and 6 bases at J, with 17 bases between the two ends. This CDR3 has 15 residues. CDR1 is WSHSY and CDR2 is SAAADI in the germline V gene. The CDR3 DNA reads TGCGCCAGCAGCGAGGTTTCGGGGGGAGATGAAAAACTGTTTTTT. This codes for CASSEVSGGDEKLFF.

The chain has TRBV29-1 and TRBJ2-1, with D possibly matching TRBD2 (7 bases). CDR3 length: 14 residues. Looked up from germline, CDR1 is SQVTM and CDR2 is ANQGSEA. Trimming left V 7 bases short and J 7 bases short, with 20 bases between. The CDR3, as DNA: TGCAGCGCAAGGGGGGGGGATGGAGGGAATGAGCAGTTCTTC. Encoded protein: CSARGGDGGNEQFF.